The present entry profiles one T cell receptor (beta chain) with its context. The antigen it recognizes is unknown. Base quality data are lacking; no much larger clone is found one base away. Genomic DNA was isolated from the sorted cells so that the TCRbeta CDR3 region could be sequenced. The immunoSEQ Assay was used for sequencing of TCRbeta CDR3 regions. TCRdb took over this immuneACCESS table, retaining in-frame rearrangements with V and J assigned. Such tables are incomplete; in checked studies, under half of the missing clones stem from an unresolved V gene, and the remainder is unexplained. The sample has roughly 49,000 clones on record, 81% of them singletons. The ten largest clones represent almost 6.5% of the sample. Patients with a history of autoimmune disease or receiving systemic immunosuppression were excluded from the trial. Peripheral blood for TCR sequencing was collected from all dose cohorts at baseline, on cycle 4 day 1, and on cycle 7 day 1. Samples came from an open-label, multicenter, first-in-human phase I dose-escalation trial of ivuxolimab. Adults with locally advanced or metastatic melanoma, renal cell carcinoma, hepatocellular carcinoma or head and neck squamous cell carcinoma were enrolled in the trial. CD4+ and CD8+ T cells were sorted separately from peripheral blood before TCR sequencing.

The source of the sample is a study of OX40 agonist ivuxolimab in advanced cancers. For context, the study as a whole: Ivuxolimab was a fully human IgG2 agonistic monoclonal antibody targeting the costimulatory receptor OX40 (CD134). The dose-escalation cohort was around 84% male with a mean age of approximately 59 years, ranging from roughly 23 to 80. Among the approximately 50 dose-escalation patients, about 19 had hepatocellular carcinoma, approximately 15 melanoma, 9 renal cell carcinoma and 9 head and neck cancer. Intravenous ivuxolimab was administered to patients every 2 weeks at six dose levels: 0.01, 0.1, 0.3, 1.5, 3 and 10 mg/kg. The paper reports the monotherapy dose-escalation portion (N ≈ 50 patients) of the phase I ivuxolimab trial. Prior anti-PD-1, anti-PD-L1 or anti-CTLA-4 therapy was permitted, and 30% to 50% of dose-escalation patients had received checkpoint inhibitors. Three dose-escalation patients achieved partial responses, one with hepatocellular carcinoma and two with cutaneous melanoma. The purpose of peripheral TCRbeta sequencing was to test whether ivuxolimab changed TCR sequence diversity and led to clonal T-cell expansion.

Overall study outcomes, separate from this receptor: Antigen specificity was not determined for the clonally expanded peripheral T cells. Low levels of normalized T-cell clonal expansion were also seen in some patients who did not respond. Clonal expansion of both CD4+ and CD8+ blood T cells was observed from baseline to week 6 at doses 0.1 to 3.0 mg/kg. Partial responders in the 0.1-3.0 mg/kg groups had among the lowest normalized peripheral clonal expansion, especially among CD8+ T cells. After ivuxolimab, expanded clones were on average more numerous among CD8+ T cells than among CD4+ T cells.

V is pared back by 4 bases and J by 0 bases, with 10 bases lying between the germline termini. The CDR3 measures 15 amino acids from cysteine to phenylalanine. The sequence is cut down to CDR3 DNA, 45 bases in frame from base 1. Looking up the germline V gene yields CDR1 KGHSH and CDR2 LQKENI. This TCR came from an adult with an advanced solid tumor such as melanoma, head and neck, liver or kidney cancer. Sequenced material: CD4+ or CD8+ T cells sorted from blood, taken in a trial of the OX40 agonist ivuxolimab. The sequence links TRBV18 to TRBJ1-3, with TRBD1 tentatively as D gene (5 bases match). The DNA sequence is given as TGTGCCAGCTCACTAGACGGGACCTCTGGAAACACCATATATTTT. Translation gives CASSLDGTSGNTIYF.